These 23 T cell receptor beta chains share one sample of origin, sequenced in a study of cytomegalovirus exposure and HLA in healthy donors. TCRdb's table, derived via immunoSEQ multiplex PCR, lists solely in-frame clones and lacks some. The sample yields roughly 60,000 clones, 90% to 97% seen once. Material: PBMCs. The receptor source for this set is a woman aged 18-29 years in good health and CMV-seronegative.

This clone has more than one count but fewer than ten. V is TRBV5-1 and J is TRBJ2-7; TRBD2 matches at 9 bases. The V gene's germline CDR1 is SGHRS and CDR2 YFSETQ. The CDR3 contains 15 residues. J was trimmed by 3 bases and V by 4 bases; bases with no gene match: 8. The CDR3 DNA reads TGCGCCAGCAGCCCCGGGACTAGCAGACTCTACGAGCAGTACTTC. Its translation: CASSPGTSRLYEQYF. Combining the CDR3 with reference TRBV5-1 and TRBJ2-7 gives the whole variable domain KAGVTQTPRYLIKTRGQQVTLSCSPISGHRSVSWYQQTPGQGLQFLFEYFSETQRNKGNFPGRFSGRQFSNSRSEMNVSTLELGDSALYLCASSPGTSRLYEQYFGPGTRLTVT.

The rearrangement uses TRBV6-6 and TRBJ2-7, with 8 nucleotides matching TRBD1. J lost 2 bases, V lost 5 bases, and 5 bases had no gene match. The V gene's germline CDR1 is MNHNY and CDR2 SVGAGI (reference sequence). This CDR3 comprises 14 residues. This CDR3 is CASSAQGAAYEQYF. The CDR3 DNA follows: TGTGCCAGCAGTGCCCAGGGGGCTGCCTACGAGCAGTACTTC.

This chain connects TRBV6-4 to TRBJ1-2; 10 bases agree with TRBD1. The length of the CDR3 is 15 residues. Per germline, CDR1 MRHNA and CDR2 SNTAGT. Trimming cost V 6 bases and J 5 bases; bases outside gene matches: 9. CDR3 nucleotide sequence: TGTGCCAGCAGCCCGGGACAGGGGCTGAGGTATGGCTACACCTTC. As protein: CASSPGQGLRYGYTF.

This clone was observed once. The CDR3 DNA reads as TGTGCCAGCTCACCCAGAGGCTATGGCTACACCTTC. This translates into CASSPRGYGYTF. This chain uses TRBV18 with TRBJ1-2, with no clear D. Germline CDR1 KGHSH, CDR2 LQKENI. Trimming took off 3 bases at V and 4 bases at J, with 6 bases between the two ends. The CDR3 length is 12 residues.

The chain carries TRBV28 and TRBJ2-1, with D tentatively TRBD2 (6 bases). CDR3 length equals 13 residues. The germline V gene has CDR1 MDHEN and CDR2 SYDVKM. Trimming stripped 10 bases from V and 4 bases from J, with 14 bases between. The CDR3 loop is CATSPRGYNEQFF. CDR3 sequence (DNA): TGTGCCACCTCCCCCCGGGGGTACAATGAGCAGTTCTTC.

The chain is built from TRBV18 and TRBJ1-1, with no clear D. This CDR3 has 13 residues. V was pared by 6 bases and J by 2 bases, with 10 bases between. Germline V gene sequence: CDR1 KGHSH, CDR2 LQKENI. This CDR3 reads CASSNGINTEAFF. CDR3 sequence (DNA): TGTGCCAGCTCGAACGGGATAAACACTGAAGCTTTCTTT. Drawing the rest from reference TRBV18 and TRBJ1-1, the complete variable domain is NAGVMQNPRHLVRRRGQEARLRCSPMKGHSHVYWYRQLPEEGLKFMVYLQKENIIDESGMPKERFSAEFPKEGPSILRIQQVVRGDSAAYFCASSNGINTEAFFGQGTRLTVV.

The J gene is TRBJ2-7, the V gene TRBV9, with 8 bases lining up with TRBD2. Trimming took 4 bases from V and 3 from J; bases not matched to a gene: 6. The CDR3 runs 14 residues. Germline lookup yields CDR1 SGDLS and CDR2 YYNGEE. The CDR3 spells CASSPAGGSYEQYF. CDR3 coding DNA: TGTGCCAGCAGCCCGGCGGGGGGCAGCTACGAGCAGTACTTC. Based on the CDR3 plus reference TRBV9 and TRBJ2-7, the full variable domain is DSGVTQTPKHLITATGQRVTLRCSPRSGDLSVYWYQQSLDQGLQFLIQYYNGEERAKGNILERFSAQQFPDLHSELNLSSLELGDSALYFCASSPAGGSYEQYFGPGTRLTVT.

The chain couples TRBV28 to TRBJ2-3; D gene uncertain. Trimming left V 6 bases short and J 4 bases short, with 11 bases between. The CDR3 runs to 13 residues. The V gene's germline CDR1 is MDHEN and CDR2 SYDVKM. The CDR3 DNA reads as TGTGCCAGCAGCCAGACAACACCAGATACGCAGTATTTT. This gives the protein CASSQTTPDTQYF.

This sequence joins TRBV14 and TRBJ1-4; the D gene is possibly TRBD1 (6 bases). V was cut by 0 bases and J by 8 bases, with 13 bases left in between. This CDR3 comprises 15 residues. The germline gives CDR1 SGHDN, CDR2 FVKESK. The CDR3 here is CASSQEGPRGEKLFF. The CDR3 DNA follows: TGTGCCAGCAGCCAAGAGGGCCCGAGGGGGGAAAAACTGTTTTTT.

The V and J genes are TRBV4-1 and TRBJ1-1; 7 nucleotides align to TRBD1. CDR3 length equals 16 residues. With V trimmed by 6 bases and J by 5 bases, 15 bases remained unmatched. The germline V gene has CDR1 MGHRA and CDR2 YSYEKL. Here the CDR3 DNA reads TGCGCCAGCAGTCCAGCACCTAGACAGGGTGGAACTGAAGCTTTCTTT. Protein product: CASSPAPRQGGTEAFF.

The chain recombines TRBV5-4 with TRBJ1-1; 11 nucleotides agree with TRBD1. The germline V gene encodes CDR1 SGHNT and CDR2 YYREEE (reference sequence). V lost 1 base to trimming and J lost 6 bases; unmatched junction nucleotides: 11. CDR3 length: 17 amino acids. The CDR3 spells CASSLSAGTGGRAEAFF. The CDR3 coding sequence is TGTGCCAGCAGCTTGTCGGCGGGGACAGGGGGAAGGGCTGAAGCTTTCTTT.

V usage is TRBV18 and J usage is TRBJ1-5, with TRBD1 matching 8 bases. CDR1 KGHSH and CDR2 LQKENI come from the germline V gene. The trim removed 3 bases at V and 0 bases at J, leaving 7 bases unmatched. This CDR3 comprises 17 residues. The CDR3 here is CASSPQQGDHSNQPQHF. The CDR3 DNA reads TGTGCCAGCTCACCGCAACAGGGGGATCATAGCAATCAGCCCCAGCATTTT.

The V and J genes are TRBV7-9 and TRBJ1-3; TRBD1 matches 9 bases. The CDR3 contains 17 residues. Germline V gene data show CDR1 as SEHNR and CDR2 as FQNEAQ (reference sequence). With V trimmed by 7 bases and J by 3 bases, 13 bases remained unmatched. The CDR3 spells CASTKPGQGGGGNTIYF. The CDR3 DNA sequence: TGTGCCAGCACCAAACCGGGACAGGGTGGTGGTGGAAACACCATATATTTT.

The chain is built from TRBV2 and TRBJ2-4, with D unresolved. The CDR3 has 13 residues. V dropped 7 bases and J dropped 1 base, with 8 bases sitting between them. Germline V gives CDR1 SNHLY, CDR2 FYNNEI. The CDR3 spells CASTPEAKNIQYF. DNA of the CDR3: TGTGCCAGCACCCCTGAGGCCAAAAACATTCAGTACTTC.

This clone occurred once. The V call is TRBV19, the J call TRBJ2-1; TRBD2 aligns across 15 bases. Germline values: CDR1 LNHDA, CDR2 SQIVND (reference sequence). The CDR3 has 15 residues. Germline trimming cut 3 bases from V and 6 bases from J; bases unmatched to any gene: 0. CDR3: CASSMGLAGGNEQFF. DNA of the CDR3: TGTGCCAGTAGTATGGGACTAGCGGGAGGCAATGAGCAGTTCTTC.

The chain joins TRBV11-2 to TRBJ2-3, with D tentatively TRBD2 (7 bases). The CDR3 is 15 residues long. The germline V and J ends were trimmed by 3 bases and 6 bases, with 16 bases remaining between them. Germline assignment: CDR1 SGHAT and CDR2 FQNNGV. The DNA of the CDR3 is TGTGCCAGCAGCTTTGGGGGGGGCGCCGGGGATACGCAGTATTTT. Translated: CASSFGGGAGDTQYF.

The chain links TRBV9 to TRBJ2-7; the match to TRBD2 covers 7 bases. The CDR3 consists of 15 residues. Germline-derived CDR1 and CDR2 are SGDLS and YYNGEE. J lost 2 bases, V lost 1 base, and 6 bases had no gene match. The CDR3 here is CASSVREGGPYEQYF. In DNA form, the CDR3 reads TGTGCCAGCAGCGTAAGGGAGGGCGGCCCCTACGAGCAGTACTTC.

CDR3 sequence: CASSITVGDIQYF. DNA for the CDR3: TGTGCCAGTAGTATCACAGTCGGTGACATTCAGTACTTC. V is TRBV19 and J is TRBJ2-4; D is undetermined. The CDR3 sequence is 13 residues long. V lost 3 bases and J 8 bases, leaving 11 bases between the germline ends. Germline V CDR1 and CDR2: LNHDA, SQIVND (reference sequence).

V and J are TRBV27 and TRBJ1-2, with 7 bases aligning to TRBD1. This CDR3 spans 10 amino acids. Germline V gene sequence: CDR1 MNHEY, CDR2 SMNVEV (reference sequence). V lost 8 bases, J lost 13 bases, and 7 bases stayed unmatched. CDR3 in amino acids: CASPGPGGTF. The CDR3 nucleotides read TGTGCCAGCCCAGGCCCAGGGGGCACCTTC.

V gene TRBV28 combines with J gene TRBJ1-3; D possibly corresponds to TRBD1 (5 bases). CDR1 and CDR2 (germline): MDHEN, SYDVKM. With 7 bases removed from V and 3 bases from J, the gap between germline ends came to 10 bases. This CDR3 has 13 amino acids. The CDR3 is CASTGGVGNTIYF. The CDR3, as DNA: TGTGCCAGCACGGGGGGGGTTGGAAACACCATATATTTT.

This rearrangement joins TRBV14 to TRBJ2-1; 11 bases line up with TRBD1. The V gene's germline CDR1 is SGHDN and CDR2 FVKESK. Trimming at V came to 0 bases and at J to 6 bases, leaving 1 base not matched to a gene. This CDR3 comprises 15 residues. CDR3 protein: CASSQEGQGVNEQFF. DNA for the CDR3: TGTGCCAGCAGCCAAGAGGGACAGGGGGTCAATGAGCAGTTCTTC.

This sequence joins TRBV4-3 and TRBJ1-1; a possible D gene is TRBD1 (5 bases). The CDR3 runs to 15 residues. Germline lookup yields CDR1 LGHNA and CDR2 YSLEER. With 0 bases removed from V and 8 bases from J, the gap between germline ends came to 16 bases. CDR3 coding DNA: TGCGCCAGCAGCCAAGAGGTGGGGGTCCGGGGGGAAGCTTTCTTT. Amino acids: CASSQEVGVRGEAFF.

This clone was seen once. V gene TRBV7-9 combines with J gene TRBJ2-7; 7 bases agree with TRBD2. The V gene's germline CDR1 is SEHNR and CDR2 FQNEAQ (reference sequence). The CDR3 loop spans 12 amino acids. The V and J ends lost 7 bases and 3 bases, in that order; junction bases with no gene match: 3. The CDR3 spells CASNGGNYEQYF. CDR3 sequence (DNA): TGTGCCAGCAACGGGGGGAACTACGAGCAGTACTTC.